This TCR beta chain was captured by sequencing in a study of T cell repertoires in cytomegalovirus infection. Overall study: HLA-B-restricted CMV epitopes that are well studied were used alongside recently identified HLA-C-restricted ones.

This CDR3 has 14 amino acids. Germline V gene data show CDR1 as MNHEY and CDR2 as SMNVEV (reference sequence). MiXCR, applied by TCRdb to the reads, yields one record per CDR3 protein. Of about a million distinct CDR3 sequences listed, about a third are singletons. Notes on this clonotype: As yet, its antigen is unknown. One junction end disagrees with the germline gene, perhaps due to a read error.

The starting material was cultured CD8+ T cells from PBMCs, obtained from culture after CMV antigen stimulation. The chain couples TRBV27 to TRBJ2-1; maybe TRBD1 (6 bases). This receptor was taken from a human donor in good health (CMV status not recorded). Some clones in this sample may be carry-over from other donors' samples. CDR3 region: CASSQGSSYNKQFF. In nucleotides, the CDR3 is TGTGCCAGCAGCCAGGGGAGCTCCTACAATAAGCAGTTCTTC.